The 28 T cell receptor beta chains given below trace back to one sample, sequenced in a study of shared clonotypes between healthy human individuals. Data came from immunoSEQ multiplex PCR; TCRdb stores just in-frame clones and leaves some out. The table shows 450,000 to 500,000 clones, with about 72% occurring only once. Sequenced sample: PBMCs. The receptors shown here come from a woman aged 40 to 49 in good health. Some clones in this sample may be carry-over from other donors' samples.

The chain uses TRBV7-8 and TRBJ2-7, with D tentatively TRBD1 (6 bases). This CDR3 comprises 15 residues. The germline V gene has CDR1 SGHVS and CDR2 FQNEAQ. Trimming took off 5 bases at V and 2 bases at J, with 16 bases between the two ends. CDR3 sequence reads: CASSRHREITYEQYF. The CDR3 bases are TGTGCCAGCAGCCGCCACAGGGAGATTACCTACGAGCAGTACTTC.

The chain employs TRBV11-2 and TRBJ2-3; D uncertain. This CDR3 contains 15 residues. V was trimmed by 5 bases and J by 4 bases, leaving 16 bases between them. CDR1 is SGHAT, CDR2 FQNNGV, per germline. The CDR3 DNA reads TGTGCCAGCAGCCCCGGAAGTATCGGACCAGATACGCAGTATTTT. Its translation is CASSPGSIGPDTQYF.

The rearrangement links TRBV4-3 to TRBJ1-4; possibly TRBD1 for D (5 bases). Between the trimmed V and J ends, which lost 1 base and 11 bases, there was a span of 11 bases. CDR1 and CDR2 (germline): LGHNA, YSLEER. CDR3 length: 13 amino acids. CDR3 region: CASSQVRGEKLFF. The CDR3 bases are TGCGCCAGCAGCCAAGTTCGGGGGGAGAAACTGTTTTTT.

The V and J genes are TRBV27 and TRBJ1-1; a weak D match, TRBD1 (6 bases). The germline gives CDR1 MNHEY, CDR2 SMNVEV (reference sequence). V gave up 6 bases and J gave up 2 bases, with 16 bases separating them. There are 15 residues in the CDR3. The CDR3 region is CASRRGSLGNTEAFF. CDR3 in DNA: TGTGCCAGCAGGAGGGGGAGTTTAGGTAACACTGAAGCTTTCTTT.

This chain's CDR3 is CASSGPSGGDQPQHF. CDR3 coding DNA: TGTGCCAGCAGTGGACCATCGGGTGGGGATCAGCCCCAGCATTTT. The chain combines TRBV28 with TRBJ1-5; no clear D gene. The V end was cut by 5 bases, the J end by 5 bases, with 16 bases between. Per the germline V gene, CDR1 is MDHEN and CDR2 is SYDVKM. The CDR3 has 15 amino acids.

The gene calls are TRBV9 and TRBJ2-1, with a possible D match to TRBD1 (6 bases). Germline CDR1 and CDR2: SGDLS and YYNGEE. The CDR3 is 15 amino acids. Trimming removed 0 bases at V and 2 bases at J, with 9 bases between. CDR3 sequence reads: CASSVGGGTYNEQFF. Written as DNA, the CDR3 is TGTGCCAGCAGCGTAGGAGGGGGTACCTACAATGAGCAGTTCTTC.

The chain employs TRBV5-5 and TRBJ1-1; D gene ambiguous. CDR3 length equals 13 residues. V was pared by 1 base and J by 3 bases, with 7 bases between. From germline, CDR1 is SGHKS and CDR2 YYEKEE (reference sequence). CDR3 coding DNA: TGTGCCAGCAGCTTGTGGCGGGACACTGAAGCTTTCTTT. Protein sequence: CASSLWRDTEAFF.

This chain uses TRBV28 with TRBJ2-3; 7 positions match TRBD2. Per germline, CDR1 MDHEN and CDR2 SYDVKM. The CDR3 consists of 16 residues. The V gene end was trimmed by 6 bases and the J gene end by 0 bases; junction bases not matched to a gene: 9. CDR3 DNA sequence: TGTGCCAGCAGGGGGGGGACTCTCTCTAGCACAGATACGCAGTATTTT. Protein: CASRGGTLSSTDTQYF.

This chain connects TRBV10-3 to TRBJ2-7, with TRBD2 matching over 14 bases. J was trimmed by 7 bases and V by 5 bases; bases with no gene match: 10. Germline CDR1 ENHRY, CDR2 SYGVKD. The CDR3 totals 16 residues. Written as DNA, the CDR3 is TGTGCCATCAGTTCAAGACTAGCGGGAGGGGTAGGGGAGCAGTACTTC. Encoded protein: CAISSRLAGGVGEQYF.

The chain recombines TRBV15 with TRBJ2-1; no firm D call. The germline CDR1 and CDR2 sequences are LNHNV and YYDKDF (reference sequence). The V end lost 0 bases, the J end lost 4 bases, and 13 bases lay between the germline ends. The length of the CDR3 is 16 residues. The chain's CDR3 is CATSRDRFTAYNEQFF. The CDR3 DNA reads as TGTGCCACCAGCAGAGATCGCTTTACGGCTTACAATGAGCAGTTCTTC.

V is TRBV2 and J is TRBJ1-4; D is uncertain. The CDR3 runs to 14 residues. Trimming removed 3 bases from V and 8 bases from J, with 13 bases in between. Germline lookup yields CDR1 SNHLY and CDR2 FYNNEI. The CDR3 reads CASSEQATPEKLFF. The DNA for the CDR3 is TGTGCCAGCAGTGAGCAGGCCACTCCGGAAAAACTGTTTTTT.

Many counts were recorded for this clone. The chain is built from TRBV15 and TRBJ2-1; D not certain. The CDR3 is made up of 15 amino acids. Looked up from germline, CDR1 is LNHNV and CDR2 is YYDKDF (reference sequence). Trimming removed 0 bases at V and 5 bases at J, with 11 bases between. The CDR3 DNA sequence: TGTGCCACCAGCAGAGATTTTCCGCGGCACAATGAGCAGTTCTTC. Translation: CATSRDFPRHNEQFF.

The DNA for the CDR3 is TGTGCCAGCAGCGTAGATCCAGGGGGATATGGCTACACCTTC. As protein: CASSVDPGGYGYTF. The chain combines TRBV9 with TRBJ1-2; 7 bases are shared with TRBD1. Germline V gives CDR1 SGDLS, CDR2 YYNGEE. Germline trimming cut 0 bases from V and 5 bases from J; bases unmatched to any gene: 4. The CDR3 contains 14 residues.

The chain is built from TRBV10-3 and TRBJ2-2; 9 nucleotides match TRBD2. Germline trimming cut 1 base from V and 5 bases from J; bases unmatched to any gene: 8. CDR1 and CDR2 from the germline V gene are ENHRY and SYGVKD. The CDR3 totals 17 residues. The CDR3 DNA reads as TGTGCCATCAGTGAGTTCGAGGCGGGAGGGCTTACCGGGGAGCTGTTTTTT. Encoded protein: CAISEFEAGGLTGELFF.

The chain has TRBV18 and TRBJ1-1; the match to TRBD1 covers 7 bases. The ends lost 6 bases at V and 1 base at J; junction bases unmatched: 8. Germline V gene lookup returns CDR1 KGHSH and CDR2 LQKENI. The CDR3 totals 15 residues. CDR3 protein: CASSTGINGNTEAFF. CDR3 coding DNA: TGTGCCAGCTCGACAGGGATTAACGGGAACACTGAAGCTTTCTTT.

This clone was observed a few times. V and J are TRBV2 and TRBJ2-1; 9 bases line up with TRBD2. The CDR3 sequence is 15 residues long. With V trimmed by 8 bases and J by 0 bases, 5 bases remained unmatched. CDR1 and CDR2 (germline): SNHLY, FYNNEI. The CDR3 DNA reads TGTGCCAGCGAGACGACTAGCGGCTCCTACAATGAGCAGTTCTTC. It is translated as CASETTSGSYNEQFF. Combining the CDR3 with reference TRBV2 and TRBJ2-1 gives the whole variable domain EPEVTQTPSHQVTQMGQEVILRCVPISNHLYFYWYRQILGQKVEFLVSFYNNEISEKSEIFDDQFSVERPDGSNFTLKIRSTKLEDSAMYFCASETTSGSYNEQFFGPGTRLTVL.

The chain combines TRBV7-9 with TRBJ1-2, with D tentatively TRBD1 (5 bases). The CDR3 contains 12 residues. Trimming stripped 7 bases from V and 4 bases from J, with 10 bases between. Germline V gene lookup returns CDR1 SEHNR and CDR2 FQNEAQ (reference sequence). The CDR3 spells CASNKDSYGYTF. CDR3 bases: TGTGCCAGCAACAAAGACAGCTATGGCTACACCTTC.

The chain employs TRBV28 and TRBJ2-6, with TRBD1 matching 10 bases. Germline V gene data show CDR1 as MDHEN and CDR2 as SYDVKM. The junction had 7 bases not matched to a gene; V was cut back by 3 bases and J by 2 bases. This CDR3 is built from 18 residues. Written as DNA, the CDR3 is TGTGCCAGCAGTTTCCAAGGACAGGGGGTTGCTGGGGCCAACGTCCTGACTTTC. The encoded protein is CASSFQGQGVAGANVLTF.

This rearrangement joins TRBV18 to TRBJ1-1, with D perhaps TRBD1 (5 bases). Germline V gives CDR1 KGHSH, CDR2 LQKENI. The germline V and J ends were trimmed by 4 bases and 6 bases, with 12 bases remaining between them. This CDR3 contains 13 residues. CDR3 DNA sequence: TGTGCCAGCTCACACGACTTCAGGGCTGAAGCTTTCTTT. Translation: CASSHDFRAEAFF.

The chain uses TRBV7-9 and TRBJ2-3; 9 bases are shared with TRBD2. The CDR3 contains 16 residues. V shed 3 bases and J 4 bases; nucleotides not matched to a gene: 8. The germline V gene encodes CDR1 SEHNR and CDR2 FQNEAQ (reference sequence). The CDR3 nucleotides read TGTGCCAGCAGCTTTACAGCGGGAGGAGTTCCAGATACGCAGTATTTT. Translating it yields CASSFTAGGVPDTQYF.

In this sample, this clone turned up a few times. V is TRBV4-3 and J is TRBJ2-3, with TRBD2 identical over 9 bases. This CDR3 contains 16 residues. In germline, CDR1 is LGHNA, CDR2 YSLEER. V lost 0 bases to trimming and J lost 2 bases; unmatched junction nucleotides: 3. CDR3 in DNA: TGCGCCAGCAGCCAAGAAGGCGGGAGGGACACAGATACGCAGTATTTT. Its protein product is CASSQEGGRDTDTQYF.

This chain uses TRBV18 with TRBJ2-1; D unclear. Germline V CDR1 and CDR2: KGHSH, LQKENI. V shed 5 bases and J shed 9 bases, with 11 bases lying between them. This CDR3 is built from 12 residues. The CDR3 coding sequence is TGTGCCAGCTCAACCTTGACGGGTGAGCAGTTCTTC. It encodes CASSTLTGEQFF.

The chain has TRBV14 and TRBJ1-3, with TRBD1 as a possible D gene (5 bases). Trimming removed 5 bases from V and 6 bases from J, with 14 bases in between. This CDR3 comprises 14 residues. The germline CDR1 and CDR2 sequences are SGHDN and FVKESK. The CDR3 DNA sequence: TGTGCCAGCAGCTACTTCCAGGGAGCAAACACCATATATTTT. Translating it yields CASSYFQGANTIYF.

V gene TRBV28 combines with J gene TRBJ1-1; D remains unclear. Germline lookup yields CDR1 MDHEN and CDR2 SYDVKM. CDR3 length: 13 amino acids. V shed 6 bases and J shed 3 bases, with 11 bases lying between them. The CDR3 nucleotides are TGTGCCAGCAGCCCTAGGGTAGACACTGAAGCTTTCTTT. Its translation: CASSPRVDTEAFF.

This clone was counted only a few times. The chain joins TRBV7-2 to TRBJ1-5, with TRBD1 matching 8 bases. Germline assignment: CDR1 SGHTA and CDR2 FQGNSA. V trimming: 0 bases; J trimming: 6 bases; junction bases outside the gene matches: 4. This CDR3 spans 15 amino acids. CDR3 sequence reads: CASSLAAGGFQPQHF. CDR3 DNA: TGTGCCAGCAGCTTAGCTGCAGGGGGCTTTCAGCCCCAGCATTTT.

The chain links TRBV6-5 to TRBJ1-6; possibly TRBD1 for D (5 bases). The CDR3 consists of 13 residues. V lost 4 bases and J lost 9, with 10 bases in between. CDR1 and CDR2 from the germline V gene are MNHEY and SVGAGI. This chain's CDR3 is CASSSGIGSPLHF. DNA of the CDR3: TGTGCCAGCAGTTCAGGGATCGGTTCACCCCTCCACTTT.

The rearrangement uses TRBV28 and TRBJ1-2, with D unclear. The germline V and J ends were trimmed by 6 bases and 8 bases, with 19 bases remaining between them. Germline V gene sequence: CDR1 MDHEN, CDR2 SYDVKM. This CDR3 comprises 14 residues. The CDR3 protein is CASSQGRHPEGYTF. The CDR3 region has the DNA TGTGCCAGCAGCCAAGGACGGCACCCGGAGGGCTACACCTTC.

The CDR3 region is CASSLGLGATNEKLFF. The DNA for the CDR3 is TGTGCCAGCAGCTTAGGTTTGGGGGCAACTAATGAAAAACTGTTTTTT. V and J are TRBV7-8 and TRBJ1-4; possible D gene TRBD1, 5 bases. The V gene lost 1 base and the J gene lost 0 bases, with 9 bases spanning the gap. The CDR3 has 16 amino acids. The germline V gene has CDR1 SGHVS and CDR2 FQNEAQ.